This TCR beta chain was captured by sequencing in a study of beta chain features in type 1 diabetes. Study-wide background: Healthy donors resembled patients in age, gender and cell yields.

The CDR3 has 15 amino acids. Concerning this clone itself: Its cognate antigen is unknown.

Broader study findings: Insertions at VDJ junctions were less frequent in type 1 diabetes patients. These patients also deleted more nucleotides at the same junctions. Shorter TCRB CDR3s, moderately but significantly so, were found in Type 1 diabetes patients in all four CD4+ subsets. In the patient group, naive, central memory and Treg TCRB repertoires seemed more alike than in the healthy donor group.

Reverse transcribing all isolated RNA meant expressed TCRB transcripts were sequenced. The protocol was immunoSEQ multiplex PCR, while the TCRdb copy is restricted to in-frame clones and leaves out a portion. The sample includes tens of thousands of clones, more than 45% seen only once; the top ten take under 0.4%. The clonotype was recovered from a man between 18 and 29 years old with type 1 diabetes. Sequencing input: stem cell memory CD4+ T cells from blood. This chain links TRBV12-2 with TRBJ2-7; the table's D call TRBD1 went unverified against the DNA. TRBV12-2 is recorded as a pseudogene. The CDR3 region has the DNA TGTGCAAGTCGCTTGGGGACAGGGAAAAGCTACGAGCAGTACTTC. Translating gives CASRLGTGKSYEQYF.